This TCR beta chain appears in the sequencing data of a study of T-cell reconstitution after alpha-beta-depleted transplantation in children. Points on this clonotype: Its antigen is as yet unknown.

Study conclusions and caveats: At day 60, the high TCRbeta diversity found in some patients originated from recipient T cells and thymic progenitors that had survived. T cells produced anew were the main source of T-cell counts and diversity one year after transplant.

Preparation of the TCRbeta library used unique molecular identifiers. MiXCR, applied by TCRdb to the PCR reads, yields one record per CDR3 protein. The data show some 110,000 distinct CDR3 sequences, with about 9.4% seen just once and less than 40% held by the top ten. The germline CDR1 and CDR2 sequences are SGHRS and YFSETQ. The CDR3 spans 16 residues. Trimming left V 4 bases short and J 0 bases short, with 14 bases between. V is TRBV5-1 and J is TRBJ2-1, with D perhaps matching TRBD2 (6 bases). This specimen was PBMCs, taken before TCRalphabeta/CD19-depleted stem cell transplant. The sequence was collected from a boy between 2 and 10 years old with acute lymphoblastic leukemia, due to receive a stem cell transplant. The CDR3 DNA reads as TGCGCCAGCAGCCCGCTCGGGGGACGCTCCTACAATGAGCAGTTCTTC. As protein: CASSPLGGRSYNEQFF.